Listed below are T cell receptor beta chains from one sample, sequenced in a study of blood T cells in healthy people across ages. In TCRdb, the 5' RACE reads were re-called with MiXCR into one record per CDR3 protein. The data contain 780,000 or so distinct CDR3 sequences, roughly 25% of them singletons. Separately, the same data were catalogued under a study of T cells of mothers and their children.

Sequencing input: blood. All receptors derive from a boy between 10 and 17 years old in good health. Each CDR3 is given with its conserved first and last residue. Fields, in order: V gene, J gene, D gene, clone size, CDR3 protein, CDR3 DNA. D genes are given only for firm matches. Rows give clone size only sometimes, using once, few, many, or a class for an expanded clone.

V gene: TRBV29-1; J gene: TRBJ2-2; D gene: NA; clone size: NA; CDR3 protein: CSVEGDSSNTGELFF; CDR3 DNA: TGCAGCGTTGAGGGTGACAGTTCGAACACCGGGGAGCTGTTTTTT
V gene: TRBV28; J gene: TRBJ2-7; D gene: NA; clone size: NA; CDR3 protein: CASSRTGTNSYEQYF; CDR3 DNA: TGTGCCAGCAGCCGGACCGGGACAAACTCCTACGAGCAGTACTTC
V gene: TRBV12-3/TRBV12-4; J gene: TRBJ2-5; D gene: NA; clone size: NA; CDR3 protein: CASSFRVGQETQYF; CDR3 DNA: TGTGCCAGCAGTTTCAGGGTGGGCCAAGAGACCCAGTACTTC
V gene: TRBV29-1; J gene: TRBJ2-5; D gene: NA; clone size: NA; CDR3 protein: CSVKWPKKETQYF; CDR3 DNA: TGCAGCGTTAAGTGGCCGAAAAAAGAGACCCAGTACTTC
V gene: TRBV12-3/TRBV12-4; J gene: TRBJ1-5; D gene: NA; clone size: NA; CDR3 protein: CASRADSYGPQHF; CDR3 DNA: TGTGCCAGCAGGGCTGACAGCTACGGGCCCCAGCATTTT
V gene: TRBV10-2; J gene: TRBJ2-7; D gene: NA; clone size: NA; CDR3 protein: CASSESPSAPYEQYF; CDR3 DNA: TGCGCCAGCAGTGAGTCGCCCAGTGCCCCCTACGAGCAGTACTTC
V gene: TRBV5-1; J gene: TRBJ1-1; D gene: NA; clone size: NA; CDR3 protein: CASSLDAGLGAFF; CDR3 DNA: TGCGCCAGCAGCTTGGATGCTGGCCTCGGGGCTTTCTTT
V gene: TRBV7-2; J gene: TRBJ1-5; D gene: NA; clone size: NA; CDR3 protein: CASSSRVTNQPQHF; CDR3 DNA: TGTGCCAGCAGCTCCCGGGTTACCAATCAGCCCCAGCATTTT
V gene: TRBV6-1; J gene: TRBJ2-3; D gene: TRBD2; clone size: NA; CDR3 protein: CARRPQALAGGTPPDSTDTQYF; CDR3 DNA: TGTGCCCGCAGACCTCAAGCGTTAGCGGGAGGAACCCCGCCCGATAGCACAGATACGCAGTATTTT
V gene: TRBV7-2; J gene: TRBJ2-2; D gene: TRBD2; clone size: few; CDR3 protein: CASSLSALRGLAGTGELFF; CDR3 DNA: TGTGCCAGCAGCTTATCGGCCCTGAGGGGACTAGCGGGAACCGGGGAGCTGTTTTTT
V gene: TRBV3-1; J gene: TRBJ2-7; D gene: TRBD2; clone size: few; CDR3 protein: CASSLGTIGSYEQYF; CDR3 DNA: TGTGCCAGCAGCCTCGGGACTATCGGCTCCTACGAGCAGTACTTC
V gene: TRBV7-3; J gene: TRBJ1-2; D gene: TRBD1; clone size: few; CDR3 protein: CASSLTPQGGHGYTF; CDR3 DNA: TGTGCCAGCAGCTTAACCCCCCAGGGGGGGCATGGCTACACCTTC
V gene: TRBV28; J gene: TRBJ1-4; D gene: NA; clone size: NA; CDR3 protein: CASSLGSPKKLFF; CDR3 DNA: TGTGCCAGCAGTTTAGGGTCGCCTAAAAAACTGTTTTTT
V gene: TRBV7-2; J gene: TRBJ2-2; D gene: TRBD2; clone size: few; CDR3 protein: CASSPGLAGDKNTGELFF; CDR3 DNA: TGTGCCAGCAGCCCGGGACTAGCGGGGGATAAGAACACCGGGGAGCTGTTTTTT
V gene: TRBV12-3/TRBV12-4; J gene: TRBJ2-1; D gene: NA; clone size: few; CDR3 protein: CASSYTGSSYNEQFF; CDR3 DNA: TGTGCCAGCAGTTATACGGGAAGCTCCTACAATGAGCAGTTCTTC
V gene: TRBV4-1; J gene: TRBJ2-6; D gene: TRBD2; clone size: many; CDR3 protein: CASSHRQRGSGGTGANVLTF; CDR3 DNA: TGCGCCAGCAGCCATCGTCAAAGGGGTAGCGGGGGGACCGGGGCCAACGTCCTGACTTTC
V gene: TRBV5-4; J gene: TRBJ1-3; D gene: NA; clone size: NA; CDR3 protein: CASSWGTQNSGNTIYF; CDR3 DNA: TGTGCCAGCAGCTGGGGGACCCAAAATTCTGGAAACACCATATATTTT
V gene: TRBV5-1; J gene: TRBJ2-3; D gene: NA; clone size: NA; CDR3 protein: CASSLGDRGGTDTQYF; CDR3 DNA: TGCGCCAGTAGCTTGGGCGATCGCGGCGGCACAGATACGCAGTATTTT
V gene: TRBV28; J gene: TRBJ2-1; D gene: TRBD2; clone size: few; CDR3 protein: CASSLATGGRPGNEQFF; CDR3 DNA: TGTGCCAGCAGTTTGGCAACGGGAGGGAGACCTGGGAATGAGCAGTTCTTC
V gene: TRBV6-5; J gene: TRBJ2-5; D gene: NA; clone size: few; CDR3 protein: CASTTGQETQYF; CDR3 DNA: TGTGCCAGCACGACAGGTCAAGAGACCCAGTACTTC
V gene: TRBV28; J gene: TRBJ1-6; D gene: NA; clone size: few; CDR3 protein: CASSFRGGLMGLNSPLHF; CDR3 DNA: TGTGCCAGCAGTTTTCGTGGGGGCCTCATGGGCCTTAATTCACCCCTCCACTTT
V gene: TRBV12-3/TRBV12-4; J gene: TRBJ2-5; D gene: NA; clone size: NA; CDR3 protein: CASSFGDREQETQYF; CDR3 DNA: TGTGCCAGCAGTTTCGGCGACAGAGAACAAGAGACCCAGTACTTC
V gene: TRBV10-3; J gene: TRBJ1-5; D gene: NA; clone size: NA; CDR3 protein: CAISESDQEGQPQHF; CDR3 DNA: TGTGCCATCAGTGAGTCGGACCAGGAGGGTCAGCCCCAGCATTTT
V gene: TRBV12-3/TRBV12-4; J gene: TRBJ1-4; D gene: TRBD1; clone size: many; CDR3 protein: CASSLGTGGGEKLFF; CDR3 DNA: TGTGCCAGCAGTTTGGGGACAGGGGGAGGGGAAAAACTGTTTTTT
V gene: TRBV7-6; J gene: TRBJ2-7; D gene: NA; clone size: NA; CDR3 protein: CASSLEQRPYEQYF; CDR3 DNA: TGTGCCAGCAGCTTAGAGCAGAGACCCTACGAGCAGTACTTC
V gene: TRBV12-3/TRBV12-4; J gene: TRBJ2-3; D gene: TRBD1; clone size: NA; CDR3 protein: CASSVGTAGVGTDTQYF; CDR3 DNA: TGTGCCAGCAGTGTGGGGACAGCCGGTGTTGGCACAGATACGCAGTATTTT
V gene: TRBV7-7; J gene: TRBJ1-4; D gene: TRBD1; clone size: NA; CDR3 protein: CASSLVPGQGGEKLFF; CDR3 DNA: TGTGCTAGCAGCTTAGTTCCGGGACAGGGAGGTGAAAAACTGTTTTTT
V gene: TRBV5-4; J gene: TRBJ2-1; D gene: NA; clone size: NA; CDR3 protein: CASSPLTPNEQFF; CDR3 DNA: TGTGCCAGCAGCCCCCTGACACCGAATGAGCAGTTCTTC
V gene: TRBV7-2; J gene: TRBJ1-5; D gene: NA; clone size: NA; CDR3 protein: CASSSLPGSRPQHF; CDR3 DNA: TGTGCCAGCAGCTCCCTTCCGGGTTCAAGGCCCCAGCATTTT
V gene: TRBV6-2/TRBV6-3; J gene: TRBJ2-3; D gene: TRBD2; clone size: NA; CDR3 protein: CASSLSGKSTDTQYF; CDR3 DNA: TGTGCCAGCAGCCTTAGCGGGAAGAGCACAGATACGCAGTATTTT
V gene: TRBV12-3/TRBV12-4; J gene: TRBJ1-2; D gene: NA; clone size: few; CDR3 protein: CATDDGNYGYTF; CDR3 DNA: TGTGCCACCGACGACGGGAACTATGGCTACACCTTC
V gene: TRBV12-3/TRBV12-4; J gene: TRBJ1-5; D gene: NA; clone size: NA; CDR3 protein: CASSLTAPGPQHF; CDR3 DNA: TGTGCCAGCAGTTTGACAGCCCCAGGGCCCCAGCATTTT
V gene: TRBV6-6; J gene: TRBJ1-3; D gene: NA; clone size: few; CDR3 protein: CASSSGTNSGNTIYF; CDR3 DNA: TGTGCCAGCAGTTCCGGGACAAACTCTGGAAACACCATATATTTT
V gene: TRBV29-1; J gene: TRBJ2-5; D gene: NA; clone size: NA; CDR3 protein: CSVVLVVKPSETQYF; CDR3 DNA: TGCAGCGTTGTATTGGTGGTCAAACCATCAGAGACCCAGTACTTC
V gene: TRBV27; J gene: TRBJ2-3; D gene: NA; clone size: NA; CDR3 protein: CASSLSISGVTSTDTQYF; CDR3 DNA: TGTGCCAGCAGTTTATCTATCTCAGGGGTCACTAGCACAGATACGCAGTATTTT
V gene: TRBV6-1; J gene: TRBJ1-6; D gene: NA; clone size: NA; CDR3 protein: CASSDQDGHNSPLHF; CDR3 DNA: TGTGCCAGCAGTGACCAGGACGGTCACAATTCACCCCTCCACTTT
V gene: TRBV10-3; J gene: TRBJ2-1; D gene: TRBD2; clone size: NA; CDR3 protein: CAIGEPRAGDNEQFF; CDR3 DNA: TGTGCCATCGGTGAGCCTAGGGCGGGAGACAATGAGCAGTTCTTC
V gene: TRBV7-8; J gene: TRBJ1-1; D gene: NA; clone size: few; CDR3 protein: CASSLVGQIIAEAFF; CDR3 DNA: TGTGCCAGCAGCTTAGTAGGTCAGATAATCGCTGAAGCTTTCTTT
V gene: TRBV27; J gene: TRBJ2-1; D gene: TRBD2; clone size: NA; CDR3 protein: CASRRLAGGDEQFF; CDR3 DNA: TGTGCCAGCAGACGACTAGCGGGAGGAGATGAGCAGTTCTTC
V gene: TRBV13; J gene: TRBJ2-3; D gene: TRBD2; clone size: NA; CDR3 protein: CASSSRAGESTDTQYF; CDR3 DNA: TGTGCCAGCAGCTCCCGAGCGGGGGAGAGCACAGATACGCAGTATTTT
V gene: TRBV4-1; J gene: TRBJ2-1; D gene: NA; clone size: few; CDR3 protein: CASNQDGQLTYNEQFF; CDR3 DNA: TGCGCCAGCAACCAGGACGGACAACTCACCTACAATGAGCAGTTCTTC
V gene: TRBV29-1; J gene: TRBJ2-7; D gene: TRBD1; clone size: few; CDR3 protein: CSVSRGLSYEQYF; CDR3 DNA: TGCAGCGTCTCCAGGGGGCTGAGCTACGAGCAGTACTTC
V gene: TRBV20-1; J gene: TRBJ2-4; D gene: NA; clone size: few; CDR3 protein: CSALGNLGSIQYF; CDR3 DNA: TGCAGTGCCCTGGGCAACCTGGGGAGCATTCAGTACTTC
V gene: TRBV28; J gene: TRBJ1-2; D gene: NA; clone size: NA; CDR3 protein: CASSLQDNSYGYTF; CDR3 DNA: TGTGCCAGCAGTTTACAGGACAATTCCTATGGCTACACCTTC
V gene: TRBV4-3; J gene: TRBJ2-7; D gene: TRBD2; clone size: NA; CDR3 protein: CASSRQNGGDPYEQYF; CDR3 DNA: TGCGCCAGCAGCCGCCAGAACGGGGGGGACCCCTACGAGCAGTACTTC
V gene: TRBV4-3; J gene: TRBJ2-1; D gene: NA; clone size: NA; CDR3 protein: CASSQEIGGLFSYNEQFF; CDR3 DNA: TGCGCCAGCAGCCAAGAAATAGGGGGGCTTTTCTCCTACAATGAGCAGTTCTTC
V gene: TRBV20-1; J gene: TRBJ2-3; D gene: TRBD2; clone size: few; CDR3 protein: CSARVAGGTDTQYF; CDR3 DNA: TGCAGTGCTAGGGTAGCGGGGGGCACAGATACGCAGTATTTT
V gene: TRBV20-1; J gene: TRBJ1-1; D gene: NA; clone size: NA; CDR3 protein: CSARVAGRGAFF; CDR3 DNA: TGCAGTGCTAGAGTGGCAGGGAGAGGAGCTTTCTTT
V gene: TRBV25-1; J gene: TRBJ1-6; D gene: NA; clone size: NA; CDR3 protein: CASSGPRDSPLHF; CDR3 DNA: TGTGCCAGCAGTGGGCCCCGCGATTCACCCCTCCACTTT
V gene: TRBV4-1; J gene: TRBJ1-1; D gene: NA; clone size: few; CDR3 protein: CASSQVEGSEAFF; CDR3 DNA: TGCGCCAGCAGCCAAGTAGAAGGGAGTGAAGCTTTCTTT
V gene: TRBV24-1; J gene: TRBJ2-3; D gene: NA; clone size: once; CDR3 protein: CATSEVGSLADTQYF; CDR3 DNA: TGTGCCACCAGTGAGGTAGGGAGTCTCGCAGATACGCAGTATTTT
V gene: TRBV7-9; J gene: TRBJ2-5; D gene: TRBD2; clone size: NA; CDR3 protein: CASSSSGGKQETQYF; CDR3 DNA: TGTGCCAGCAGCTCGTCGGGGGGTAAACAAGAGACCCAGTACTTC
V gene: TRBV10-1; J gene: TRBJ2-2; D gene: TRBD2; clone size: NA; CDR3 protein: CASSELAAGGQRELFF; CDR3 DNA: TGCGCCAGCAGTGAGTTGGCAGCGGGGGGCCAAAGGGAGCTGTTTTTT
V gene: TRBV15; J gene: TRBJ2-5; D gene: NA; clone size: NA; CDR3 protein: CATGSRGTEETQYF; CDR3 DNA: TGTGCCACCGGCAGTCGGGGGACTGAGGAGACCCAGTACTTC
V gene: TRBV5-1; J gene: TRBJ2-2; D gene: NA; clone size: once; CDR3 protein: CASSFGQLTGGELFF; CDR3 DNA: TGCGCCAGCAGCTTCGGACAGCTCACCGGCGGGGAGCTGTTTTTT
V gene: TRBV7-3; J gene: TRBJ2-2; D gene: NA; clone size: once; CDR3 protein: CASSPVGYTGELFF; CDR3 DNA: TGTGCCAGCAGCCCAGTGGGGTACACCGGGGAGCTGTTTTTT
V gene: TRBV28; J gene: TRBJ2-1; D gene: NA; clone size: NA; CDR3 protein: CASAVYRGNEQFF; CDR3 DNA: TGTGCCAGCGCGGTTTACCGGGGAAATGAGCAGTTCTTC
V gene: TRBV12-3/TRBV12-4; J gene: TRBJ2-3; D gene: TRBD2; clone size: few; CDR3 protein: CASRGGRLAVTSTDTQYF; CDR3 DNA: TGTGCCAGCAGGGGGGGTAGACTAGCTGTTACTAGCACAGATACGCAGTATTTT